The 18 T cell receptor beta chains in this list originate from one sample, sequenced in a study of blood T cell repertoires in COVID-19. The method was immunoSEQ multiplex PCR; TCRdb's version includes in-frame clones alone and lacks a portion of them. The sample yields 20,000 to 30,000 clones, approximately 77% seen once. Sequenced material: peripheral blood. These receptors came from a man of 80 years or more with active or convalescent COVID-19.

The chain couples TRBV14 to TRBJ1-2; possibly TRBD1 for D (6 bases). This CDR3 has 16 residues. Germline CDR1 SGHDN, CDR2 FVKESK. Between the trimmed V and J ends, which lost 4 bases and 4 bases, there was a span of 19 bases. The CDR3 DNA reads TGTGCCAGCAGCCTCGGGAGGATTCAGGGGCCCTATGGCTACACCTTC. Translation gives CASSLGRIQGPYGYTF.

The chain links TRBV28 to TRBJ2-7, with a weak D call TRBD1 (6 bases). Between the trimmed V and J ends, which lost 6 bases and 4 bases, there was a span of 19 bases. The CDR3 is 15 residues long. The germline V gene encodes CDR1 MDHEN and CDR2 SYDVKM. The CDR3 sequence: CASRGDGTNLYEQYF. CDR3 DNA sequence: TGTGCCAGCAGAGGGGATGGGACAAATTTATACGAGCAGTACTTC.

This sequence joins TRBV13 and TRBJ2-4; tentatively, D is TRBD1 (7 bases). The CDR3 sequence is 21 residues long. V dropped 5 bases and J dropped 0 bases, with 29 bases sitting between them. Germline CDR1 is PRHDT and CDR2 is FYEKMQ (reference sequence). The CDR3 protein is CASSQLTGTSTNNLAKNIQYF. The CDR3 coding sequence is TGTGCCAGCAGCCAACTGACAGGGACTTCGACTAATAACCTAGCCAAAAACATTCAGTACTTC.

This CDR3 reads CASRGGQKTGNTIYF. The CDR3 bases are TGTGCCAGCCGGGGGGGGCAGAAAACTGGAAACACCATATATTTT. The rearrangement uses TRBV3-1 (or the pseudogene TRBV3-2) and TRBJ1-3; perhaps TRBD1 as D (6 bases). Trimming cost V 8 bases and J 2 bases, with 16 bases left between them. Germline loops: CDR1 LGHDT, CDR2 YNNKEL (reference sequence). There are 15 residues in the CDR3.

This chain links TRBV5-5 with TRBJ2-7, with TRBD1 as a possible D gene (5 bases). Germline assignment: CDR1 SGHKS and CDR2 YYEKEE (reference sequence). The V end lost 1 base, the J end lost 4 bases, and 6 bases lay between the germline ends. The CDR3 loop spans 12 amino acids. This CDR3 is CASSLQGYEQYF. The CDR3 coding sequence is TGTGCCAGCAGCTTGCAGGGATACGAGCAGTACTTC.

In its sample, this clone was seen once. The chain has TRBV24-1 and TRBJ2-3; TRBD1 matches 9 bases. Germline V gene sequence: CDR1 KGHDR, CDR2 SFDVKD. Trimming removed 5 bases from V and 5 bases from J; junction bases left unmatched: 7. The CDR3 spans 15 residues. The CDR3 region is CATSAKQGAGDTQYF. CDR3 nucleotide sequence: TGTGCCACCAGTGCCAAACAGGGGGCTGGAGATACGCAGTATTTT.

The chain links TRBV20-1 to TRBJ2-7, with D uncertain. This CDR3 has 11 residues. From germline, CDR1 is DFQATT and CDR2 SNEGSKA (reference sequence). V was trimmed by 6 bases and J by 4 bases, leaving 10 bases between them. CDR3 sequence (DNA): TGCAGTGCAGCGACCGAGTACGAGCAGTACTTC. This encodes CSAATEYEQYF.

This chain connects TRBV3-1 (or the pseudogene TRBV3-2) to TRBJ2-7, with D possibly being TRBD1 (5 bases). Trimming took 4 bases from V and 3 from J, leaving 13 bases between them. This CDR3 is 14 amino acids long. Germline CDR1 LGHDT, CDR2 YNNKEL (reference sequence). CDR3 sequence reads: CASSPLGAYYEQYF. The CDR3 bases are TGTGCCAGCAGCCCTCTAGGGGCGTACTACGAGCAGTACTTC.

The V and J genes are TRBV10-3 and TRBJ2-1, with 8 bases identical to TRBD2. The CDR3 sequence is 15 residues long. After removal of 2 bases from V and 4 bases from J, the junction contained 4 bases not matched to a gene. Germline V gene lookup returns CDR1 ENHRY and CDR2 SYGVKD. The CDR3 DNA reads TGTGCCATCAGTGAGCAAGCGGGAGCGTACAATGAGCAGTTCTTC. It encodes CAISEQAGAYNEQFF.

This rearrangement joins TRBV6-5 to TRBJ1-2; D call uncertain. V lost 5 bases to trimming and J lost 4 bases, with 11 bases between them. Germline V lookup: CDR1 MNHEY, CDR2 SVGAGI. CDR3 length: 13 amino acids. CDR3 residues: CASSPNTGYGYTF. CDR3 DNA sequence: TGTGCCAGCAGTCCAAATACTGGCTATGGCTACACCTTC.

The CDR3 sequence: CASSSQRENEQFF. In DNA, the CDR3 is TGTGCCAGCAGTTCCCAGCGGGAGAATGAGCAGTTCTTC. The rearrangement joins TRBV6-6 to TRBJ2-1, with 8 nucleotides matching TRBD2. The V gene end was trimmed by 4 bases and the J gene end by 7 bases; junction bases not matched to a gene: 3. The CDR3 length is 13 residues. CDR1 and CDR2 (germline): MNHNY, SVGAGI (reference sequence).

V is TRBV19 and J is TRBJ1-5; D may be TRBD1 (5 bases). The CDR3 contains 13 residues. The germline V and J ends were trimmed by 5 bases and 4 bases, with 9 bases remaining between them. The V gene's germline CDR1 is LNHDA and CDR2 SQIVND (reference sequence). In DNA form, the CDR3 reads TGTGCCAGTAGTTGGGGGAGGAATCAGCCCCAGCATTTT. Encoded protein: CASSWGRNQPQHF.

As concerns this clone: One end of the junction does not line up with germline, which may come from a read error. The chain recombines TRBV3-1 (or the pseudogene TRBV3-2) with TRBJ2-5, with TRBD2 matching 7 bases. From germline, CDR1 is LGHDT and CDR2 YNNKEL (reference sequence). CDR3 length equals 11 residues. The CDR3 nucleotides read TGTGCCAGCAGCCTCGGGGGGAGGCCGGACTTC. Its protein product is CASSLGGRPDF.

This sequence joins TRBV28 and TRBJ2-1, with TRBD2 as a possible D gene (7 bases). This CDR3 comprises 13 residues. Per germline, CDR1 MDHEN and CDR2 SYDVKM. V dropped 8 bases and J dropped 9 bases, with 17 bases sitting between them. The CDR3 region has the DNA TGTGCCAGCTTCCCCCGGGGGGCCGGTGAGCAGTTCTTC. Protein: CASFPRGAGEQFF.

The chain links TRBV7-6 to TRBJ2-7; 9 bases fit TRBD1. Germline CDR1 reads SGHVS; CDR2 reads FNYEAQ. The V gene end was trimmed by 5 bases and the J gene end by 4 bases; junction bases not matched to a gene: 6. The CDR3 consists of 14 residues. DNA of the CDR3: TGTGCCAGCAGCCCGGGGACAGGGATATACGAGCAGTACTTC. This codes for CASSPGTGIYEQYF. The full variable domain, completed using reference TRBV7-6 and TRBJ2-7, is GAGVSQSPRYKVTKRGQDVALRCDPISGHVSLYWYRQALGQGPEFLTYFNYEAQQDKSGLPNDRFSAERPEGSISTLTIQRTEQRDSAMYRCASSPGTGIYEQYFGPGTRLTVT.

As to this clone: Mismatch with germline at one junction end may stem from a read error. CDR3 sequence: CASSLDPEMTLPSF. The CDR3 DNA is TGCGCCAGCAGCTTGGATCCGGAAATGACATTACCCAGCTTC. This chain joins TRBV5-1 and TRBJ2-4; D is uncertain. Germline loops: CDR1 SGHRS, CDR2 YFSETQ. This CDR3 comprises 14 residues.

The chain has TRBV6-2 or TRBV6-3 and TRBJ1-2; 7 nucleotides match TRBD1. There are 14 residues in the CDR3. CDR1 is MNHEY, CDR2 SVGEGT, per germline. V trimming: 2 bases; J trimming: 7 bases; junction bases outside the gene matches: 7. This chain's CDR3 is CASSYLDRIGGYTF. CDR3 sequence (DNA): TGTGCCAGCAGTTACCTGGACAGGATAGGTGGCTACACCTTC.

The V call is TRBV11-2, the J call TRBJ1-2; 8 nucleotides match TRBD1. The V and J ends lost 5 bases and 2 bases, in that order; junction bases with no gene match: 1. The CDR3 consists of 13 residues. CDR1 is SGHAT, CDR2 FQNNGV, per germline. The DNA for the CDR3 is TGTGCCAGCAGCAGACAGGGGAACTATGGCTACACCTTC. It specifies CASSRQGNYGYTF.